This is a list of T cell receptor beta chains from one sample in a study of T cells in Graves' hyperthyroidism and ophthalmopathy. TCRdb analysed the multiplex PCR reads with MiXCR anew, one entry per CDR3 protein. Counted here are around 380,000 distinct CDR3 sequences, approximately 13% occurring once; the ten biggest clones make up around 21%. The sample consisted of blood. The receptors stem from a man aged 25-45 years with Graves' hyperthyroidism that later progressed to Graves' ophthalmopathy. The CDR3 runs from the conserved cysteine through the conserved F or W.

v_call cdr3_aa
TRBV20-1 CSARTRAGNTEAFF
TRBV28 CASRRTQTFTDTQYF
TRBV11-2 CATDPTGYQETQYF
TRBV9 CASSVAGGAKNIQYF
TRBV25-1 CASSESLGTGLPTYEQYF
TRBV3-1 CASSQDSRPGELFF
TRBV6-1 CASSEAPGTYEQYF
TRBV5-5 CASSLVQASNQPQHF
TRBV5-1 CASSLELVTDTQYF
TRBV28 CASSMIGERETQYF
TRBV4-1 CASSQVMGLLETQYF
TRBV20-1 CSASGPRRITEAFF
TRBV11-3 CASSLAAGFLNTEAFF
TRBV5-1 CASSVKGGSEAFF
TRBV25-1 CASSSSGQGYGYTF
TRBV20-1 CSARGAGSGNTIYF
TRBV30 CAWSVAGGQPQHF
TRBV28 CASSLGTTTDTQYF
TRBV9 CASSVQLAGGQNEQFF
TRBV30 CAWKGITDTQYF
TRBV28 CASSFRAVNTEAFF
TRBV27 CASSLVGMGGNTDTQYF
TRBV5-1 CASSFSPPEGLNTEAFF
TRBV27 CASSLSGSNYGYTF
TRBV20-1 CSARRENSPLHF
TRBV5-1 CASSLGRDTEAVF
TRBV20-1 CSAPGTANEKLFF
TRBV4-1 CASSQARGNIQYF
TRBV7-6 CASSLEARVGDSPLHF
TRBV5-1 CASSLVGTSNTGELFF
TRBV27 CASRPQWGRGYEQYF
TRBV11-2 CASSRDRGRGRINTEAFF
TRBV18 CASSPWTDNQPQHF
TRBV7-9 CASSLVPDRSGYEQYF
TRBV12-3/TRBV12-4 CASSLAGHFYYEQYF
TRBV18 CASSHGLAEETQYF
TRBV11-3 CASSLVLTGGDFSYNEQFF
TRBV20-1 CSAQTGYGTEAFF
TRBV28 CASTLGDRNEQFF